Presented here are 32 T cell receptor beta chains from one specimen sequenced in a study of OX40 agonist ivuxolimab in advanced cancers. Data came from immunoSEQ multiplex PCR; TCRdb stores just in-frame clones and leaves some out. The sample has about 150,000 clones; 94% are singletons. This sample comprised CD4+ or CD8+ T cells sorted from blood, obtained in a trial of the OX40 agonist ivuxolimab. Source of these receptors: an adult with an advanced solid tumor such as melanoma, head and neck, liver or kidney cancer.

The sample holds one count of this clone. V gene TRBV5-1 combines with J gene TRBJ1-3; TRBD1 agrees at 9 bases. Germline V gene data show CDR1 as SGHRS and CDR2 as YFSETQ. The CDR3 totals 19 residues. V was pared by 4 bases and J by 0 bases, with 14 bases of the junction left unmatched. Here the CDR3 reads CASSLGQGKAQSSGNTIYF. CDR3 sequence (DNA): TGCGCCAGCAGCCTAGGACAGGGGAAGGCTCAGAGCTCTGGAAACACCATATATTTT.

The V gene is TRBV5-6, the J gene TRBJ1-1; weak D call: TRBD1 (5 bases). The CDR3 spans 15 residues. V gave up 2 bases and J gave up 4 bases, with 15 bases separating them. Per the germline V gene, CDR1 is SGHDT and CDR2 is YYEEEE. CDR3 sequence: CASSFRAGQGTEAFF. Here the CDR3 DNA reads TGTGCCAGCAGCTTCCGGGCAGGGCAGGGCACTGAAGCTTTCTTT. Variable domain in full (rest from reference TRBV5-6 and TRBJ1-1): DAGVTQSPTHLIKTRGQQVTLRCSPKSGHDTVSWYQQALGQGPQFIFQYYEEEERQRGNFPDRFSGHQFPNYSSELNVNALLLGDSALYLCASSFRAGQGTEAFFGQGTRLTVV.

Comment on this clone: Other DNA sequences in this specimen translate into the identical CDR3. The chain is built from TRBV5-6 and TRBJ1-3, with D unresolved. Trimming removed 6 bases from V and 4 bases from J, with 11 bases in between. The CDR3 spans 13 residues. Germline V gene lookup returns CDR1 SGHDT and CDR2 YYEEEE. DNA for the CDR3: TGTGCCAGCACCTCCTTGGGGGGAAACACCATATATTTT. Amino acids: CASTSLGGNTIYF.

This clone was observed a single time. The chain combines TRBV6-5 with TRBJ1-2; the match to TRBD1 covers 8 bases. CDR1 and CDR2 from the germline V gene are MNHEY and SVGAGI. CDR3 length: 15 residues. The V and J ends lost 2 bases and 6 bases, in that order; junction bases with no gene match: 8. CDR3 nucleotide sequence: TGTGCCAGCAGTTACACCGGACAGGGACGCCATGGCTACACCTTC. It is translated as CASSYTGQGRHGYTF.

V gene TRBV18 combines with J gene TRBJ2-7, with a possible D match to TRBD2 (5 bases). The length of the CDR3 is 12 residues. Germline V lookup: CDR1 KGHSH, CDR2 LQKENI. The germline V and J ends were trimmed by 1 base and 6 bases, with 7 bases remaining between them. The CDR3 DNA follows: TGTGCCAGCTCACCACGCGAGGGCGAGCAGTACTTC. Its translation is CASSPREGEQYF. The entire variable domain, with the rest obtained from reference TRBV18 and TRBJ2-7, is as follows: NAGVMQNPRHLVRRRGQEARLRCSPMKGHSHVYWYRQLPEEGLKFMVYLQKENIIDESGMPKERFSAEFPKEGPSILRIQQVVRGDSAAYFCASSPREGEQYFGPGTRLTVT.

This chain uses TRBV11-2 with TRBJ2-7; D is undetermined. The V end was cut by 5 bases, the J end by 7 bases, with 9 bases between. Germline V lookup: CDR1 SGHAT, CDR2 FQNNGV. This CDR3 region has 11 residues. This CDR3 reads CASSQIREQYF. In DNA form, the CDR3 reads TGTGCCAGCAGCCAGATCAGGGAGCAGTACTTC.

On this clone: Distinct nucleotide sequences in the sample also encode this CDR3. This chain uses TRBV20-1 with TRBJ2-3; no clear D. V lost 1 base and J 6 bases, leaving 5 bases between the germline ends. CDR3 length: 11 residues. Germline CDR1 and CDR2: DFQATT and SNEGSKA (reference sequence). The CDR3 is CSARAADTQYF. In DNA, the CDR3 is TGCAGTGCTAGAGCTGCGGATACGCAGTATTTT.

The table lists this clone with a count of one. This chain uses TRBV19 with TRBJ1-5; a weak D match, TRBD1 (5 bases). This CDR3 is 17 amino acids long. The V end lost 4 bases, the J end lost 5 bases, and 21 bases lay between the germline ends. The germline V gene has CDR1 LNHDA and CDR2 SQIVND (reference sequence). CDR3 residues: CASSKTSAGVIYQPQHF. CDR3 DNA: TGTGCCAGTAGTAAGACGTCGGCGGGGGTAATCTATCAGCCCCAGCATTTT.

This clone was counted a few times. This chain joins TRBV27 and TRBJ2-1; 9 nucleotides line up with TRBD1. The CDR3 contains 16 residues. Trimming removed 6 bases from V and 4 bases from J; junction bases left unmatched: 10. Germline values: CDR1 MNHEY, CDR2 SMNVEV (reference sequence). Here the CDR3 reads CASRDPRDRAYNEQFF. The CDR3 DNA reads TGTGCCAGCAGGGACCCCCGGGACAGGGCATACAATGAGCAGTTCTTC.

CDR3 amino acids: CASSRLERVEKLFF. The CDR3 DNA is TGTGCCAGCTCGCGTTTGGAACGAGTAGAAAAACTGTTTTTT. The chain has TRBV18 and TRBJ1-4; D is uncertain. Germline loops: CDR1 KGHSH, CDR2 LQKENI. With 6 bases removed from V and 8 bases from J, the gap between germline ends came to 16 bases. CDR3 length: 14 residues.

V is TRBV6-6 and J is TRBJ2-7, with 7 positions matching TRBD1. The CDR3 consists of 13 residues. The germline V gene has CDR1 MNHNY and CDR2 SVGAGI (reference sequence). V shed 8 bases, J shed 1 base, and the junction held 5 bases outside the gene matches. This chain's CDR3 is CASWDRFSYEQYF. In DNA form, the CDR3 reads TGTGCCAGCTGGGACAGATTTTCCTACGAGCAGTACTTC.

The chain combines TRBV7-9 with TRBJ1-1; D ambiguous. The CDR3 covers 13 residues. Germline loops: CDR1 SEHNR, CDR2 FQNEAQ (reference sequence). V was trimmed by 1 base and J by 4 bases, leaving 7 bases between them. The CDR3 nucleotides read TGTGCCAGCAGCTTAGGGGCAGTCACTGAAGCTTTCTTT. This translates into CASSLGAVTEAFF.

The chain employs TRBV27 and TRBJ2-2; a weak D match, TRBD2 (5 bases). The V gene lost 5 bases and the J gene lost 12 bases, with 19 bases spanning the gap. There are 14 residues in the CDR3. Per the germline V gene, CDR1 is MNHEY and CDR2 is SMNVEV (reference sequence). The CDR3 spells CASSKDPPTGKLFF. The DNA of the CDR3 is TGTGCCAGCAGTAAAGACCCCCCGACGGGAAAGCTGTTTTTT.

This rearrangement joins TRBV5-6 to TRBJ1-6; a weak D match, TRBD1 (5 bases). This CDR3 region has 14 residues. V was pared by 6 bases and J by 7 bases, with 14 bases between. Germline V gives CDR1 SGHDT, CDR2 YYEEEE. CDR3 nucleotide sequence: TGTGCCAGCACCCGCAGGGACGGAAATTCACCCCTCCACTTT. Its translation: CASTRRDGNSPLHF.

The chain has TRBV5-1 and TRBJ1-1, with D hard to call. Trimming stripped 4 bases from V and 4 bases from J, with 17 bases between. From germline, CDR1 is SGHRS and CDR2 YFSETQ. There are 15 residues in the CDR3. CDR3 DNA sequence: TGCGCCAGCAGCAAAAGATCCGACCGAGCCACTGAAGCTTTCTTT. This encodes CASSKRSDRATEAFF.

The chain uses TRBV9 and TRBJ2-7; D might be TRBD1 (6 bases). Germline V CDR1 and CDR2: SGDLS, YYNGEE. This CDR3 contains 16 residues. Trimming took 4 bases from V and 3 from J, leaving 20 bases between them. The CDR3 is CASSKGPGTPVYEQYF. The CDR3 DNA reads TGTGCCAGCAGCAAAGGTCCCGGGACACCCGTCTACGAGCAGTACTTC.

The rearrangement joins TRBV5-1 to TRBJ1-1; TRBD1 matches at 9 bases. Germline assignment: CDR1 SGHRS and CDR2 YFSETQ. V was clipped by 4 bases and J by 8 bases; unmatched bases: 3. The CDR3 length is 12 residues. CDR3 sequence reads: CASSKDRGEAFF. In nucleotides, the CDR3 is TGCGCCAGCAGCAAGGACAGGGGAGAAGCTTTCTTT.

The chain couples TRBV7-2 to TRBJ2-3; TRBD2 aligns across 7 bases. The CDR3 extends over 16 amino acids. Germline V lookup: CDR1 SGHTA, CDR2 FQGNSA. The junction had 10 bases not matched to a gene; V was cut back by 5 bases and J by 2 bases. CDR3 sequence (DNA): TGTGCCAGCAGCGGGCGTGTAGCGGGCCTCACAGATACGCAGTATTTT. Translated: CASSGRVAGLTDTQYF.

The gene calls are TRBV20-1 and TRBJ2-5; D gene unclear. Germline CDR1 DFQATT, CDR2 SNEGSKA (reference sequence). The CDR3 is made up of 11 amino acids. V lost 4 bases to trimming and J lost 2 bases, with 5 bases between them. The CDR3: CSANTQETQYF. In DNA form, the CDR3 reads TGCAGTGCTAATACTCAAGAGACCCAGTACTTC.

The chain combines TRBV5-4 with TRBJ1-1; possibly TRBD1 for D (5 bases). This CDR3 contains 16 residues. V dropped 5 bases and J dropped 0 bases, with 17 bases sitting between them. Germline loops: CDR1 SGHNT, CDR2 YYREEE (reference sequence). The CDR3 region is CASSSFPTGMNTEAFF. As DNA, the CDR3 is TGTGCCAGCAGTTCTTTTCCAACAGGAATGAACACTGAAGCTTTCTTT.

This chain links TRBV7-2 with TRBJ2-5; 9 bases map to TRBD2. The germline V gene has CDR1 SGHTA and CDR2 FQGNSA. V lost 6 bases and J lost 5; bases outside the gene matches: 7. This CDR3 contains 14 residues. The CDR3: CASRPQAGGETQYF. The CDR3 coding sequence is TGTGCCAGCAGGCCCCAGGCGGGGGGGGAGACCCAGTACTTC.

The chain links TRBV7-9 to TRBJ1-2, with D possibly matching TRBD1 (6 bases). CDR1 is SEHNR, CDR2 FQNEAQ, per germline (reference sequence). With 1 base removed from V and 4 bases from J, the gap between germline ends came to 10 bases. The CDR3 has 14 residues. CDR3 in amino acids: CASSLGQEVYGYTF. In DNA form, the CDR3 reads TGTGCCAGCAGCTTAGGACAGGAGGTCTATGGCTACACCTTC.

The V gene is TRBV7-9, the J gene TRBJ1-5; D call uncertain. Trimming pared 2 bases from V and 7 bases from J, leaving 6 bases between. This CDR3 contains 12 residues. The germline V gene has CDR1 SEHNR and CDR2 FQNEAQ (reference sequence). The CDR3 spells CASSLMGQPQHF. The CDR3 nucleotides read TGTGCCAGCAGCTTAATGGGACAGCCCCAGCATTTT. Variable domain in full (rest from reference TRBV7-9 and TRBJ1-5): DTGVSQNPRHKITKRGQNVTFRCDPISEHNRLYWYRQTLGQGPEFLTYFQNEAQLEKSRLLSDRFSAERPKGSFSTLEIQRTEQGDSAMYLCASSLMGQPQHFGDGTRLSIL.

The chain recombines TRBV11-3 with TRBJ2-5; tentatively, D is TRBD1 or TRBD2 (5 bases each). Germline V CDR1 and CDR2: SGHNT, YENEEA. This CDR3 comprises 15 residues. Trimming cost V 5 bases and J 4 bases, with 17 bases left between them. The CDR3 DNA reads TGTGCCAGCAGCCCCGGGGTCAGGGTGGGAGAGACCCAGTACTTC. This sequence encodes CASSPGVRVGETQYF.

As concerns this clone: Within the sample, other DNA sequences also encode this same CDR3. The V and J genes are TRBV28 and TRBJ2-7; tentatively, D is TRBD1 (5 bases). Germline V lookup: CDR1 MDHEN, CDR2 SYDVKM. The V gene lost 2 bases and the J gene lost 4 bases, with 6 bases spanning the gap. This CDR3 has 12 residues. The CDR3 DNA follows: TGTGCCAGCAGTTTACAGGGATACGAGCAGTACTTC. Translating gives CASSLQGYEQYF.

The chain couples TRBV30 to TRBJ2-3; D is ambiguous. The CDR3 sequence is 14 residues long. V gave up 2 bases and J gave up 3 bases, with 12 bases separating them. Germline values: CDR1 GTSNPN, CDR2 SVGIG (reference sequence). CDR3 in amino acids: CAWSHSHGTDTQYF. DNA of the CDR3: TGTGCCTGGAGTCACTCCCATGGAACAGATACGCAGTATTTT. Full variable domain (remainder filled in from reference TRBV30 and TRBJ2-3): SQTIHQWPATLVQPVGSPLSLECTVEGTSNPNLYWYRQAAGRGLQLLFYSVGIGQISSEVPQNLSASRPQDRQFILSSKKLLLSDSGFYLCAWSHSHGTDTQYFGPGTRLTVL.

This chain connects TRBV19 to TRBJ2-7; D ambiguous. Deletions cut 5 bases from V and 5 bases from J, with 10 bases between. The length of the CDR3 is 12 residues. Germline loops: CDR1 LNHDA, CDR2 SQIVND (reference sequence). CDR3 bases: TGTGCCAGTAGTGCACTTGGGGACGAGCAGTACTTC. This codes for CASSALGDEQYF. Full variable domain (outside the CDR3, taken from reference TRBV19 and TRBJ2-7): DGGITQSPKYLFRKEGQNVTLSCEQNLNHDAMYWYRQDPGQGLRLIYYSQIVNDFQKGDIAEGYSVSREKKESFPLTVTSAQKNPTAFYLCASSALGDEQYFGPGTRLTVT.

This clone has just a few counts. V usage is TRBV5-1 and J usage is TRBJ2-7; D is unclear. This CDR3 has 14 residues. The germline CDR1 and CDR2 sequences are SGHRS and YFSETQ. V lost 0 bases, J lost 7 bases, and 14 bases lay in between. The CDR3 coding sequence is TGCGCCAGCAGCTTGGGGGCGGCCCTCGTGGAGCAGTACTTC. It codes for CASSLGAALVEQYF.

This sequence joins TRBV7-2 and TRBJ2-7; 14 nucleotides match TRBD2. Germline CDR1 and CDR2: SGHTA and FQGNSA. This CDR3 spans 16 amino acids. Trimming took 5 bases from V and 7 from J; bases not matched to a gene: 10. The CDR3 DNA is TGTGCCAGCAGCCCCTTGGGGACTAGCGGGAGTACGGAGCAGTACTTC. Amino acids: CASSPLGTSGSTEQYF.

The CDR3 is CASWGAKTYEQYF. In DNA, the CDR3 is TGTGCCAGTTGGGGGGCCAAGACCTACGAGCAGTACTTC. The chain has TRBV28 and TRBJ2-7, with D perhaps given as TRBD1 or TRBD2 (6 bases each). There are 13 residues in the CDR3. Deletions cut 9 bases from V and 2 bases from J, with 14 bases between. Germline lookup yields CDR1 MDHEN and CDR2 SYDVKM.

The rearrangement uses TRBV7-2 and TRBJ1-2; D gene ambiguous. Looked up from germline, CDR1 is SGHTA and CDR2 is FQGNSA. V shed 1 base and J shed 4 bases, with 16 bases lying between them. The CDR3 runs to 16 residues. The CDR3 spells CASSLGGTALTYGYTF. The CDR3 DNA sequence: TGTGCCAGCAGCTTAGGGGGAACAGCCCTAACCTATGGCTACACCTTC.

The chain recombines TRBV4-3 with TRBJ2-2; TRBD2 aligns across 8 bases. The CDR3 has 16 residues. Trimming took 0 bases from V and 12 from J; bases not matched to a gene: 12. The germline V gene has CDR1 LGHNA and CDR2 YSLEER. CDR3 amino acids: CASSQDMGTRASKLFF. DNA for the CDR3: TGCGCCAGCAGCCAAGATATGGGGACTAGGGCTTCGAAGCTGTTTTTT.